A single sample is the source of the 2 T cell receptor beta chains below, sequenced in a study of blood T cell repertoires in COVID-19. Sequencing used immunoSEQ multiplex PCR; TCRdb keeps in-frame clones, though not all of them. Of about 300,000 clones in the sample, 80% to 95% were seen once. Sequencing was done on a sample of peripheral blood. The receptor source for this set is a woman in her 30s with COVID-19, enrolled during active disease.

The CDR3 nucleotides read TGTGCCAGCAGTCGCGGGGGTGACACCGGGGAGCTGTTTTTT. This translates into CASSRGGDTGELFF. J is TRBJ2-2 and V is TRBV6-5, with 7 positions matching TRBD2. Per germline, CDR1 MNHEY and CDR2 SVGAGI. Trimming cost V 5 bases and J 3 bases; bases outside gene matches: 3. The CDR3 extends over 14 amino acids.

The chain has TRBV20-1 and TRBJ2-2; D remains unclear. Between the trimmed V and J ends, which lost 5 bases and 5 bases, there was a span of 6 bases. This CDR3 spans 11 amino acids. Germline CDR1 and CDR2: DFQATT and SNEGSKA (reference sequence). Here the CDR3 reads CSARRTGELFF. The CDR3 nucleotides are TGCAGTGCTCGGAGAACCGGGGAGCTGTTTTTT.